This T cell receptor beta chain was obtained from a study of blood T cell repertoires in COVID-19. CDR1 is MNHEY, CDR2 SVGAGI, per germline. V was clipped by 6 bases and J by 2 bases; unmatched bases: 10. The CDR3 runs 15 residues. The repertoire was sequenced with immunoSEQ multiplex PCR; TCRdb's copy has only in-frame clones and lacks some. The sample shows approximately 24,000 clones, around 88% of them seen only once. Material for sequencing was peripheral blood. The chain is built from TRBV6-5 and TRBJ2-7, with 7 positions matching TRBD1. This sequence originates from a man between 65 and 85 years old with acute or convalescent COVID-19. This chain's CDR3 is CASSPERTGPYEQYF. Here the CDR3 DNA reads TGTGCCAGCAGCCCCGAACGGACAGGTCCCTACGAGCAGTACTTC.